The 10 T cell receptor beta chains reported below all come from one sample, sequenced in a study of shared clonotypes between healthy human individuals. The method was immunoSEQ multiplex PCR; TCRdb's version includes in-frame clones alone and lacks a portion of them. In the table there are 1 million to 1.3 million clones, 75% to 85% of which are singletons. Sequences were obtained from memory CD4+ T cells from PBMCs. The subset was: CD45RA-negative fraction. The source is a man younger than 35 in good health. Some clones in this sample may be carry-over from other donors' samples.

The chain is built from TRBV28 and TRBJ1-1, with D perhaps TRBD1 (6 bases). Germline loops: CDR1 MDHEN, CDR2 SYDVKM. V was clipped by 2 bases and J by 8 bases, with 15 bases between them. The CDR3 extends over 14 amino acids. The DNA for the CDR3 is TGTGCCAGCAGTTTACATCAGGGGTGGTCAGAAGCTTTCTTT. The encoded protein is CASSLHQGWSEAFF.

The gene calls are TRBV2 and TRBJ2-7; 7 bases are shared with TRBD2. CDR1 SNHLY and CDR2 FYNNEI come from the germline V gene. The V segment lost 3 bases and the J segment 3 bases; nucleotides outside the gene matches: 2. The length of the CDR3 is 13 residues. CDR3: CASSEGGNYEQYF. The CDR3 DNA reads as TGTGCCAGCAGTGAGGGAGGGAACTACGAGCAGTACTTC. Full variable domain (remainder filled in from reference TRBV2 and TRBJ2-7): EPEVTQTPSHQVTQMGQEVILRCVPISNHLYFYWYRQILGQKVEFLVSFYNNEISEKSEIFDDQFSVERPDGSNFTLKIRSTKLEDSAMYFCASSEGGNYEQYFGPGTRLTVT.

Only one count was recorded for this clone. The chain has TRBV4-1 and TRBJ2-2; 9 positions agree with TRBD1. This CDR3 is 14 amino acids long. Germline assignment: CDR1 MGHRA and CDR2 YSYEKL. Unmatched junction bases numbered 5, after V lost 5 bases and J lost 7 bases. For the CDR3, the DNA is TGCGCCAGCAGCTTGGGACAGGGCCTCGGGGAGCTGTTTTTT. It codes for CASSLGQGLGELFF.

The gene calls are TRBV12-5 and TRBJ2-1; D perhaps matches TRBD2 (6 bases). CDR1 LGHNT and CDR2 FRNRAP come from the germline V gene. The CDR3 is 12 amino acids. Trimming removed 6 bases from V and 10 bases from J, with 13 bases in between. DNA of the CDR3: TGTGCTAGTGGGGTAGCCGGAGGGGAGCAGTTCTTC. It is translated as CASGVAGGEQFF.

The chain joins TRBV5-1 to TRBJ1-4; D unresolved. Germline V CDR1 and CDR2: SGHRS, YFSETQ. The V and J ends lost 0 bases and 8 bases respectively, with 11 bases between them. The CDR3 is 14 residues long. As DNA, the CDR3 is TGCGCCAGCAGCTTGGAACGCCGTGGGGAAAAACTGTTTTTT. This encodes CASSLERRGEKLFF.

At least ten counts were recorded for this clone. V is TRBV5-1 and J is TRBJ2-1; 7 positions match TRBD2. CDR3 length equals 16 residues. Germline CDR1 SGHRS, CDR2 YFSETQ. V lost 4 bases to trimming and J lost 8 bases; unmatched junction nucleotides: 15. In nucleotides, the CDR3 is TGCGCCAGCAGCCTACCTAGGCGGGAGTTTAGGTATGAGCAGTTCTTC. Translation: CASSLPRREFRYEQFF.

A single count supports this clone. The chain uses TRBV7-3 and TRBJ2-1; weak D call: TRBD1 (6 bases). The CDR3 loop spans 15 amino acids. CDR1 SGHTA and CDR2 FQGTGA come from the germline V gene. Trimming stripped 5 bases from V and 6 bases from J, with 17 bases between. Here the CDR3 reads CASSPMGASGNEQFF. In DNA form, the CDR3 reads TGTGCCAGCAGCCCCATGGGGGCTTCGGGCAATGAGCAGTTCTTC.

This clone was found a few times. This chain connects TRBV28 to TRBJ1-1; TRBD1 is a possible D gene (6 bases). The CDR3 sequence is 11 residues long. The germline CDR1 and CDR2 sequences are MDHEN and SYDVKM. Trimming took 5 bases from V and 10 from J, leaving 11 bases between them. This CDR3 reads CASSQDRGAFF. CDR3 nucleotide sequence: TGTGCCAGCAGTCAGGACAGAGGAGCTTTCTTT.

The chain employs TRBV2 and TRBJ1-5, with a possible D match to TRBD1 (6 bases). CDR3 length: 13 amino acids. CDR1 SNHLY and CDR2 FYNNEI come from the germline V gene. The ends were cut back, 6 bases at V and 6 bases at J, with 12 bases in the middle. As DNA, the CDR3 is TGTGCCAGCAGGGGAACAGGGACTCAGCCCCAGCATTTT. It is translated as CASRGTGTQPQHF.

The chain recombines TRBV28 with TRBJ2-6, with D tentatively TRBD2 (5 bases). Germline assignment: CDR1 MDHEN and CDR2 SYDVKM. V was trimmed by 4 bases and J by 2 bases, leaving 12 bases between them. The CDR3 totals 16 residues. The CDR3 loop reads CASSYTGWAGANVLTF. The CDR3 DNA reads as TGTGCCAGCAGTTACACGGGGTGGGCTGGGGCCAACGTCCTGACTTTC.